The clone carrying this TCR beta chain was seen only a few times. The data were obtained in a study of neoadjuvant anti-PD-1 for oral cavity cancer. The CDR3 is 14 residues long. Trimming removed 1 base at V and 2 bases at J, with 9 bases between. In germline, CDR1 is SGHVS, CDR2 FQNEAQ. Here immunoSEQ multiplex PCR was the method, and the copy in TCRdb shows in-frame clones only, minus some. The repertoire holds around 13,000 clones, with 73% as singletons. Time point: after neoadjuvant nivolumab, at surgical resection. PBMCs were not maintained or expanded in culture before analysis. The chain combines TRBV7-8 with TRBJ2-7; tentatively, D is TRBD2 (6 bases). This clonotype was obtained from a person between 40 and 80 years old with oral cavity squamous cell carcinoma. The sequenced sample was PBMCs, obtained after nivolumab (anti-PD-1) treatment. The DNA for the CDR3 is TGTGCCAGCAGCTTAGGCAGGGAGGCCTACGAGCAGTACTTC. Protein sequence: CASSLGREAYEQYF.